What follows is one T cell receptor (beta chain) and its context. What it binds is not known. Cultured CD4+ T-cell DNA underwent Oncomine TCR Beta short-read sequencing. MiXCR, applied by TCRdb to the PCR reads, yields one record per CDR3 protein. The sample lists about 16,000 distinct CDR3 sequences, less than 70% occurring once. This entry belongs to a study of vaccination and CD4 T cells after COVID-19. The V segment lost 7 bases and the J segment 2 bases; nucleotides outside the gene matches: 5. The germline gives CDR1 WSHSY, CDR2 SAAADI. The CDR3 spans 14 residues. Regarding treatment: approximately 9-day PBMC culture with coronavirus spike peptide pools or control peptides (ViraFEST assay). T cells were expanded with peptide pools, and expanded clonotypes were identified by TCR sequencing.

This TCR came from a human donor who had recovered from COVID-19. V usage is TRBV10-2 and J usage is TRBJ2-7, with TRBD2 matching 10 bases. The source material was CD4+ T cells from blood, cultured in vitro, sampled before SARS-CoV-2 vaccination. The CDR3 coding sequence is TGCGCCAGCACCTGGACTAGCGGTACCTACGAGCAGTACTTC. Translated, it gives CASTWTSGTYEQYF.